The 27 T cell receptor beta chains reported below all come from one sample, sequenced in a study of T cell responses to AZD1222 COVID-19 vaccine. Libraries were prepared by immunoSEQ multiplex PCR; TCRdb keeps only in-frame clonotypes and omits some of them. The sample lists 110,000 to 150,000 clones, 93% seen once, with under 6.5% in the top ten. The sample here was peripheral blood, taken on day 0 of AZD1222 vaccination. The receptor source for this set is an adult in good health.

The chain links TRBV19 to TRBJ1-5; 9 nucleotides line up with TRBD1. The CDR3 is made up of 13 amino acids. Germline-derived CDR1 and CDR2 are LNHDA and SQIVND (reference sequence). The junction had 1 base not matched to a gene; V was cut back by 5 bases and J by 5 bases. The CDR3 DNA sequence: TGTGCCAGTAGTCGGACAGGGGATCAGCCCCAGCATTTT. It encodes CASSRTGDQPQHF.

The J gene is TRBJ2-3, the V gene TRBV5-6, with D perhaps matching TRBD1 (5 bases). CDR1 SGHDT and CDR2 YYEEEE come from the germline V gene. V dropped 4 bases and J dropped 6 bases, with 15 bases sitting between them. The CDR3 extends over 14 amino acids. DNA of the CDR3: TGTGCCAGCAGCCATTACGACAGAACCGATACGCAGTATTTT. It encodes CASSHYDRTDTQYF.

This clone was counted a single time. V and J are TRBV2 and TRBJ2-3; D is unclear. The V gene's germline CDR1 is SNHLY and CDR2 FYNNEI. The CDR3 covers 15 residues. V was shortened by 7 bases and J by 3 bases, with 17 bases between the two germline ends. CDR3 DNA: TGTGCCAGCACCAACGATGCCTATACGACAGATACGCAGTATTTT. Protein sequence: CASTNDAYTTDTQYF. The full variable domain, completed using reference TRBV2 and TRBJ2-3, is EPEVTQTPSHQVTQMGQEVILRCVPISNHLYFYWYRQILGQKVEFLVSFYNNEISEKSEIFDDQFSVERPDGSNFTLKIRSTKLEDSAMYFCASTNDAYTTDTQYFGPGTRLTVL.

This clone occurred once. This chain links TRBV5-1 with TRBJ1-1; 7 bases are a match to TRBD1. This CDR3 is built from 14 residues. The junction had 6 bases not matched to a gene; V was cut back by 4 bases and J by 3 bases. CDR1 and CDR2 (germline): SGHRS, YFSETQ. CDR3 in DNA: TGCGCCAGCAGCCTCAAGGGGGCGGACACTGAAGCTTTCTTT. Translation: CASSLKGADTEAFF.

The rearrangement uses TRBV2 and TRBJ2-1, with D perhaps being TRBD1 or TRBD2 (5 bases each). V was pared by 6 bases and J by 4 bases, with 13 bases between. CDR3 length: 14 residues. Germline CDR1 is SNHLY and CDR2 is FYNNEI. As DNA, the CDR3 is TGTGCCAGCAGGGCCGGGACCTCTTACAATGAGCAGTTCTTC. Amino acid sequence: CASRAGTSYNEQFF.

The genes are TRBV5-6 and TRBJ2-7; TRBD2 agrees at 10 bases. Trimming at V came to 2 bases and at J to 5 bases, leaving 7 bases not matched to a gene. CDR1 and CDR2 from the germline V gene are SGHDT and YYEEEE. The CDR3 has 15 amino acids. For the CDR3, the DNA is TGTGCCAGCAGCTTTACGGGACTAGCGCTTAACGAGCAGTACTTC. Amino acid sequence: CASSFTGLALNEQYF. Full variable domain (missing parts from reference TRBV5-6 and TRBJ2-7): DAGVTQSPTHLIKTRGQQVTLRCSPKSGHDTVSWYQQALGQGPQFIFQYYEEEERQRGNFPDRFSGHQFPNYSSELNVNALLLGDSALYLCASSFTGLALNEQYFGPGTRLTVT.

In DNA form, the CDR3 reads TGTGCCAGCAGTCCCCGGACAGGGGCGGGAAACACCATATATTTT. As protein: CASSPRTGAGNTIYF. The J gene is TRBJ1-3, the V gene TRBV6-5; TRBD1 aligns across 9 bases. Germline V gene lookup returns CDR1 MNHEY and CDR2 SVGAGI. The J segment lost 4 bases and the V segment lost 5 bases, leaving 6 bases of the junction unmatched. The CDR3 totals 15 residues.

The chain combines TRBV5-1 with TRBJ1-2; D gene uncertain. With 3 bases removed from V and 8 bases from J, the gap between germline ends came to 11 bases. Looked up from germline, CDR1 is SGHRS and CDR2 is YFSETQ. CDR3 size: 12 residues. CDR3 region: CASSSGMRGYTF. For the CDR3, the DNA is TGCGCCAGCAGCTCTGGAATGAGAGGCTACACCTTC.

This chain uses TRBV5-1 with TRBJ1-2; 10 bases match TRBD1. Trimming removed 0 bases from V and 8 bases from J; junction bases left unmatched: 7. CDR3 size: 15 residues. CDR1 is SGHRS, CDR2 YFSETQ, per germline. CDR3 coding DNA: TGCGCCAGCAGCTTGGGGACAGGGGGTCTTTGGGGCTACACCTTC. Its protein is CASSLGTGGLWGYTF. Variable domain in full (rest from reference TRBV5-1 and TRBJ1-2): KAGVTQTPRYLIKTRGQQVTLSCSPISGHRSVSWYQQTPGQGLQFLFEYFSETQRNKGNFPGRFSGRQFSNSRSEMNVSTLELGDSALYLCASSLGTGGLWGYTFGSGTRLTVV.

This clone has just one count. The chain joins TRBV20-1 to TRBJ1-1; D is ambiguous. V was clipped by 5 bases and J by 5 bases, with 6 bases between them. Germline V gene sequence: CDR1 DFQATT, CDR2 SNEGSKA (reference sequence). This CDR3 is built from 10 residues. The CDR3 DNA reads as TGCAGTGCTGGATTTACTGAAGCTTTCTTT. Its translation is CSAGFTEAFF.

There are a few counts of this clone. V and J are TRBV12-3 or TRBV12-4 and TRBJ1-2; D is unresolved. Trimming took off 4 bases at V and 4 bases at J, with 10 bases between the two ends. The CDR3 totals 13 residues. CDR3 sequence reads: CASSYSISYGYTF. In DNA, the CDR3 is TGTGCCAGCAGTTACAGCATCTCCTATGGCTACACCTTC.

This sequence joins TRBV7-2 and TRBJ1-2; 8 bases align to TRBD1. V dropped 1 base and J dropped 4; count of bases not matched to a gene: 8. The CDR3 contains 16 residues. Germline values: CDR1 SGHTA, CDR2 FQGNSA. The CDR3 region has the DNA TGTGCCAGCAGCTTAGGTGTGCCAGGGGGCTCCTATGGCTACACCTTC. Amino acids: CASSLGVPGGSYGYTF.

The gene calls are TRBV19 and TRBJ2-1; the D gene is possibly TRBD2 (6 bases). This CDR3 comprises 13 residues. The V end was cut by 5 bases, the J end by 9 bases, with 14 bases between. Germline loops: CDR1 LNHDA, CDR2 SQIVND (reference sequence). The CDR3 nucleotides are TGTGCCAGTAGTCTGGGACTGGGCAGTGAGCAGTTCTTC. Encoded protein: CASSLGLGSEQFF.

The V call is TRBV19, the J call TRBJ2-1; no clear D. Germline V gives CDR1 LNHDA, CDR2 SQIVND (reference sequence). V lost 6 bases and J lost 8, with 8 bases in between. The CDR3 is made up of 11 amino acids. CDR3 residues: CASRRQHEQFF. For the CDR3, the DNA is TGTGCCAGTAGACGTCAACATGAGCAGTTCTTC.

V gene TRBV3-1 (or the pseudogene TRBV3-2) combines with J gene TRBJ2-1; 9 nucleotides line up with TRBD2. This CDR3 contains 16 residues. Trimming cost V 0 bases and J 10 bases; bases outside gene matches: 10. Germline CDR1 and CDR2: LGHDT and YNNKEL (reference sequence). CDR3 amino acids: CASSQDLVAGENEQFF. CDR3 bases: TGTGCCAGCAGCCAAGATTTGGTAGCGGGAGAAAACGAGCAGTTCTTC.

The chain links TRBV19 to TRBJ1-2, with a weak D call TRBD1 (5 bases). Germline V gives CDR1 LNHDA, CDR2 SQIVND (reference sequence). V was cut by 0 bases and J by 3 bases, with 11 bases left in between. The CDR3 has 15 amino acids. CDR3 sequence (DNA): TGTGCCAGTAGTATAGAGCCCAAGGGGTACTATGGCTACACCTTC. Amino acids: CASSIEPKGYYGYTF.

This chain joins TRBV24-1 and TRBJ2-2; perhaps TRBD2 as D (5 bases). Germline CDR1 and CDR2: KGHDR and SFDVKD. This CDR3 comprises 13 residues. V was trimmed by 5 bases and J by 4 bases, leaving 7 bases between them. The CDR3 DNA reads TGTGCCACCAGTGGGGGAGTCACCGGGGAGCTGTTTTTT. Amino acids: CATSGGVTGELFF.

The genes are TRBV29-1 and TRBJ2-3, with TRBD1 matching over 7 bases. The CDR3 consists of 13 residues. With V trimmed by 5 bases and J by 1 base, 3 bases remained unmatched. CDR1 is SQVTM and CDR2 is ANQGSEA in the germline V gene. CDR3 in amino acids: CSVRGRGTDTQYF. CDR3 DNA sequence: TGCAGCGTTAGGGGGCGCGGCACAGATACGCAGTATTTT.

The chain carries TRBV24-1 and TRBJ2-7; 8 bases are a match to TRBD1. Germline lookup yields CDR1 KGHDR and CDR2 SFDVKD. The CDR3 has 15 residues. J gave up 2 bases and V 6 bases, and 8 bases lay outside the gene matches. The CDR3 protein is CATSPRQGNTYEQYF. The CDR3 DNA sequence: TGTGCCACCAGTCCTCGACAGGGGAATACCTACGAGCAGTACTTC.

The CDR3 DNA reads as TGTGCCAGCAGCCAGACGGCCTGGAAAGGAAACACTGAAGCTTTCTTT. Amino acid sequence: CASSQTAWKGNTEAFF. This chain connects TRBV6-6 to TRBJ1-1, with D uncertain. The germline CDR1 and CDR2 sequences are MNHNY and SVGAGI (reference sequence). Trimming shortened V by 6 bases and J by 2 bases, and 19 bases separated the two germline ends. This CDR3 has 16 amino acids.

The rearrangement uses TRBV5-6 and TRBJ1-1; the D is unclear. Germline CDR1 reads SGHDT; CDR2 reads YYEEEE. Between the trimmed V and J ends, which lost 2 bases and 0 bases, there was a span of 5 bases. The CDR3 totals 13 residues. The CDR3 loop is CASSLGLNTEAFF. The CDR3 DNA reads TGTGCCAGCAGCTTAGGGCTGAACACTGAAGCTTTCTTT.

The rearrangement joins TRBV6-5 to TRBJ1-4; 8 bases line up with TRBD1. The ends lost 6 bases at V and 7 bases at J; junction bases unmatched: 7. CDR3 length equals 14 residues. CDR1 is MNHEY, CDR2 SVGAGI, per germline. CDR3 DNA sequence: TGTGCCAGCAGACCTGGACAGGGCCGTGAAAAACTGTTTTTT. It codes for CASRPGQGREKLFF.

The V gene is TRBV5-8, the J gene TRBJ2-5, with D unresolved. Germline V gene data show CDR1 as SGHTS and CDR2 as YDEGEE. The CDR3 runs to 14 residues. V was cut by 6 bases and J by 2 bases, with 14 bases left in between. CDR3 coding DNA: TGTGCCAGCAAGGGTAGCTTTTTTCAAGAGACCCAGTACTTC. It yields the protein CASKGSFFQETQYF.

The V call is TRBV5-1, the J call TRBJ1-2; the D is unclear. Germline CDR1 reads SGHRS; CDR2 reads YFSETQ. The CDR3 runs to 14 residues. The V and J ends lost 0 bases and 2 bases respectively, with 8 bases between them. Here the CDR3 reads CASSLAWTNYGYTF. CDR3 coding DNA: TGCGCCAGCAGCTTGGCCTGGACGAACTATGGCTACACCTTC.

V is TRBV4-1 and J is TRBJ2-5; TRBD1 matches 8 bases. The length of the CDR3 is 17 residues. Germline loops: CDR1 MGHRA, CDR2 YSYEKL. Losses at the gene ends were 3 bases for V and 3 bases for J; bases not matched to a gene: 12. The CDR3, as DNA: TGCGCCAGCAGCCAGCCTAGGACAGGGCTTGCCAAAGAGACCCAGTACTTC. Its translation: CASSQPRTGLAKETQYF.

The chain uses TRBV9 and TRBJ1-2; the match to TRBD1 covers 8 bases. The V segment lost 5 bases and the J segment 6 bases; nucleotides outside the gene matches: 9. This CDR3 is built from 14 residues. Germline CDR1 SGDLS, CDR2 YYNGEE. CDR3 loop: CASSPGQAYHGYTF. As DNA, the CDR3 is TGTGCCAGCAGTCCGGGACAGGCCTACCATGGCTACACCTTC.

The chain combines TRBV6-6 with TRBJ2-7; D gene unclear. Germline loops: CDR1 MNHNY, CDR2 SVGAGI (reference sequence). Trimming shortened V by 4 bases and J by 2 bases, and 12 bases separated the two germline ends. The CDR3 runs to 14 residues. The CDR3 protein is CASSLNAGTYEQYF. CDR3 sequence (DNA): TGTGCCAGCAGTTTGAATGCCGGAACCTACGAGCAGTACTTC.